This T cell receptor (beta chain) derives from a study of shared clonotypes between healthy human individuals. TCRdb's table, derived via immunoSEQ multiplex PCR, lists solely in-frame clones and lacks some. The data contain a few million clones, about 94% of them singletons. The CDR3 runs to 13 residues. The V end lost 3 bases, the J end lost 5 bases, and 7 bases lay between the germline ends. Germline V CDR1 and CDR2: MDHEN, SYDVKM. This clone was seen only once. Naive CD8 cells, CD45RO-negative and positively selected for CCR7, excluded terminally differentiated effector memory CD45RA+ cells. The receptor was isolated from a man younger than 30 in good health. Some clones in this sample may be carry-over from other donors' samples. Sequencing was done on a sample of naive CD8+ T cells from PBMCs. The rearrangement links TRBV28 to TRBJ2-2; D ambiguous. CDR3 nucleotides: TGTGCCAGCAGTTTCCAAGTTACCGGGGAGCTGTTTTTT. This translates into CASSFQVTGELFF.